Below are 22 T cell receptor beta chains sequenced from a single sample in a study of blood T cell repertoires in COVID-19. Sequenced by immunoSEQ multiplex PCR; TCRdb stores in-frame clones only, minus some. The sample lists about 370,000 clones; around 89% were seen once. Sequenced: peripheral blood. These receptors were obtained from a woman under 40 with COVID-19, enrolled during active disease.

This clone was picked up one time. The chain joins TRBV10-3 to TRBJ2-7; 9 bases fit TRBD1. Germline values: CDR1 ENHRY, CDR2 SYGVKD. The CDR3 has 17 residues. The ends lost 6 bases at V and 2 bases at J; junction bases unmatched: 14. The CDR3, as DNA: TGTGCCATCAGGGGGGGACAGGGTAAAATATCAACCTACGAGCAGTACTTC. As protein: CAIRGGQGKISTYEQYF.

The CDR3 protein is CASSLESGPGEKLFF. CDR3 coding DNA: TGTGCCAGCAGCTTAGAGAGCGGTCCGGGCGAAAAACTGTTTTTT. V is TRBV7-6 and J is TRBJ1-4; D unclear. The V gene's germline CDR1 is SGHVS and CDR2 FNYEAQ. V was clipped by 1 base and J by 8 bases, with 14 bases between them. The CDR3 totals 15 residues.

The gene calls are TRBV11-2 and TRBJ1-4; no clear D. CDR3 length: 14 residues. Germline CDR1 reads SGHAT; CDR2 reads FQNNGV. Between the trimmed V and J ends, which lost 5 bases and 0 bases, there was a span of 7 bases. CDR3 coding DNA: TGTGCCAGCAGCCCAGTTGCAACTAATGAAAAACTGTTTTTT. This codes for CASSPVATNEKLFF.

The V and J genes are TRBV10-3 and TRBJ2-2, with 9 positions matching TRBD2. The CDR3 is 16 amino acids. Trimming at V came to 3 bases and at J to 4 bases, leaving 6 bases not matched to a gene. The germline V gene has CDR1 ENHRY and CDR2 SYGVKD. The CDR3: CAISERRGGRTGELFF. The CDR3, as DNA: TGTGCCATCAGTGAAAGGCGGGGGGGCCGCACCGGGGAGCTGTTTTTT.

The J gene is TRBJ2-2, the V gene TRBV7-2; no definite D call. V lost 1 base and J lost 1, with 10 bases in between. This CDR3 has 16 amino acids. Germline CDR1 reads SGHTA; CDR2 reads FQGNSA. The CDR3 loop reads CASSLERRWNTGELFF. DNA of the CDR3: TGTGCCAGCAGCTTAGAGCGACGGTGGAACACCGGGGAGCTGTTTTTT.

The gene calls are TRBV2 and TRBJ2-7, with D tentatively TRBD1 (6 bases). Per germline, CDR1 SNHLY and CDR2 FYNNEI. CDR3 length equals 17 residues. Trimming cost V 5 bases and J 0 bases, with 20 bases left between them. CDR3 protein: CASSSPRRGLFSYEQYF. DNA for the CDR3: TGTGCCAGCAGTAGCCCCCGCAGGGGTTTATTCTCCTACGAGCAGTACTTC.

This chain joins TRBV5-8 and TRBJ1-5, with D maybe TRBD1 (6 bases). Trimming stripped 0 bases from V and 3 bases from J, with 13 bases between. The CDR3 consists of 16 residues. The germline gives CDR1 SGHTS, CDR2 YDEGEE. Written as DNA, the CDR3 is TGTGCCAGCAGCTTGGAAGGGGACATCACCAATCAGCCCCAGCATTTT. Translation gives CASSLEGDITNQPQHF. The full variable domain, completed using reference TRBV5-8 and TRBJ1-5, is EAGVTQSPTHLIKTRGQQATLRCSPISGHTSVYWYQQALGLGLQFLLWYDEGEERNRGNFPPRFSGRQFPNYSSELNVNALELEDSALYLCASSLEGDITNQPQHFGDGTRLSIL.

This rearrangement joins TRBV7-9 to TRBJ2-1; 15 bases fit TRBD2. Germline-derived CDR1 and CDR2 are SEHNR and FQNEAQ (reference sequence). V was pared by 5 bases and J by 0 bases, with 8 bases of the junction left unmatched. CDR3 size: 19 residues. The CDR3 sequence: CASSQGLAGGRGSYNEQFF. The DNA of the CDR3 is TGTGCCAGCAGCCAGGGACTAGCGGGAGGAAGGGGCTCCTACAATGAGCAGTTCTTC.

In this sample, this clone turned up a few times. The CDR3 region is CASSLVSGTSWAEQFF. CDR3 nucleotides: TGTGCCAGCAGCTTAGTATCCGGGACTAGCTGGGCCGAGCAGTTCTTC. The gene calls are TRBV7-9 and TRBJ2-1; the match to TRBD2 covers 9 bases. The V gene end was trimmed by 1 base and the J gene end by 10 bases; junction bases not matched to a gene: 11. The CDR3 extends over 16 amino acids. Looked up from germline, CDR1 is SEHNR and CDR2 is FQNEAQ (reference sequence).

The chain uses TRBV29-1 and TRBJ1-2; D gene ambiguous. Trimming took 4 bases from V and 2 from J, leaving 29 bases between them. This CDR3 spans 19 amino acids. Germline CDR1 and CDR2: SQVTM and ANQGSEA. DNA of the CDR3: TGCAGCGTTGGAGGGAGAGGTGGAACGGGTGTTACTCTGAACTATGGCTACACCTTC. Amino acids: CSVGGRGGTGVTLNYGYTF.

The chain uses TRBV29-1 and TRBJ2-5; 11 bases match TRBD1. J lost 2 bases, V lost 4 bases, and 6 bases had no gene match. CDR1 and CDR2 (germline): SQVTM, ANQGSEA. The length of the CDR3 is 15 residues. The CDR3 protein is CSVVEGQGGQETQYF. The DNA of the CDR3 is TGCAGCGTTGTAGAGGGACAGGGGGGACAAGAGACCCAGTACTTC.

The chain has TRBV28 and TRBJ2-5, with D perhaps matching TRBD1 (5 bases). This CDR3 comprises 15 residues. V was clipped by 6 bases and J by 5 bases, with 19 bases between them. Germline CDR1 and CDR2: MDHEN and SYDVKM. This CDR3 is CASRFAPLRVETQYF. CDR3 DNA sequence: TGTGCCAGCAGGTTCGCACCCCTCAGGGTTGAGACCCAGTACTTC.

The chain has TRBV19 and TRBJ1-5, with D tentatively TRBD1 (5 bases). Germline-derived CDR1 and CDR2 are LNHDA and SQIVND (reference sequence). V was pared by 8 bases and J by 7 bases, with 15 bases between. This CDR3 spans 13 amino acids. CDR3 residues: CASGLGGDQPQHF. Here the CDR3 DNA reads TGTGCCAGTGGGCTGGGGGGGGACCAGCCCCAGCATTTT.

This rearrangement joins TRBV23-1 to TRBJ2-3; 8 bases line up with TRBD1. TRBV23-1 is annotated as an ORF whose role is uncertain. The CDR3 is made up of 14 amino acids. V shed 6 bases, J shed 5 bases, and the junction held 7 bases outside the gene matches. CDR3 bases: TGCGCCAGCAGGACGGACAGGGCTAAAGATACGCAGTATTTT. Its translation is CASRTDRAKDTQYF.

This chain joins TRBV7-9 and TRBJ2-3; 7 bases line up with TRBD2. The CDR3 consists of 18 residues. The germline V gene has CDR1 SEHNR and CDR2 FQNEAQ (reference sequence). V was clipped by 7 bases and J by 1 base; unmatched bases: 17. The CDR3 region has the DNA TGTGCCAGCACCCCCGGGGGGTCAAAACCGGGGGGCACAGATACGCAGTATTTT. Residues: CASTPGGSKPGGTDTQYF. The complete variable domain, with remaining parts taken from reference TRBV7-9 and TRBJ2-3, reads DTGVSQNPRHKITKRGQNVTFRCDPISEHNRLYWYRQTLGQGPEFLTYFQNEAQLEKSRLLSDRFSAERPKGSFSTLEIQRTEQGDSAMYLCASTPGGSKPGGTDTQYFGPGTRLTVL.

The rearrangement links TRBV27 to TRBJ1-2; TRBD1 matches 9 bases. V lost 5 bases and J lost 0; bases outside the gene matches: 4. There are 15 residues in the CDR3. Germline assignment: CDR1 MNHEY and CDR2 SMNVEV (reference sequence). This CDR3 is CASSPRTGANYGYTF. CDR3 nucleotides: TGTGCCAGCAGTCCCCGGACAGGGGCTAACTATGGCTACACCTTC.

The chain has TRBV10-3 and TRBJ1-1; 9 bases align to TRBD1. Germline lookup yields CDR1 ENHRY and CDR2 SYGVKD. The CDR3 has 12 amino acids. J gave up 5 bases and V 9 bases, and 4 bases lay outside the gene matches. CDR3 nucleotides: TGTGCCATGACAGGGGGAGGAACTGAAGCTTTCTTT. Its protein is CAMTGGGTEAFF.

The rearrangement links TRBV6-2 or TRBV6-3 to TRBJ2-6; D uncertain. The germline V gene has CDR1 MNHEY and CDR2 SVGEGT. The CDR3 has 15 amino acids. Trimming pared 5 bases from V and 0 bases from J, leaving 8 bases between. The CDR3 DNA follows: TGTGCCAGCAGTAAAACAGCCTCTGGGGCCAACGTCCTGACTTTC. It yields the protein CASSKTASGANVLTF.

CDR3 residues: CASSRGLAENVNEQFF. Written as DNA, the CDR3 is TGCGCCAGCAGCCGGGGACTAGCGGAGAATGTCAATGAGCAGTTCTTC. V and J are TRBV5-1 and TRBJ2-1; 11 bases map to TRBD2. J gave up 6 bases and V 4 bases, and 9 bases lay outside the gene matches. From germline, CDR1 is SGHRS and CDR2 YFSETQ. CDR3 length equals 16 residues.

The chain carries TRBV5-1 and TRBJ2-1; 10 bases fit TRBD1. CDR1 is SGHRS and CDR2 is YFSETQ in the germline V gene. The V gene end was trimmed by 3 bases and the J gene end by 9 bases; junction bases not matched to a gene: 9. The CDR3 covers 15 residues. The CDR3 DNA reads TGCGCCAGCAGCTCCGGGACAGGGGTTCCTACTGAGCAGTTCTTC. Encoded protein: CASSSGTGVPTEQFF.

This sequence joins TRBV6-5 and TRBJ1-2, with a weak D call TRBD1 (6 bases). Trimming pared 6 bases from V and 2 bases from J, leaving 10 bases between. The CDR3 has 13 amino acids. Germline-derived CDR1 and CDR2 are MNHEY and SVGAGI. This chain's CDR3 is CASRPGQNYGYTF. Here the CDR3 DNA reads TGTGCCAGCAGACCCGGACAGAACTATGGCTACACCTTC.

The chain uses TRBV28 and TRBJ2-2, with 8 bases lining up with TRBD1. There are 17 residues in the CDR3. CDR1 and CDR2 from the germline V gene are MDHEN and SYDVKM. The trim removed 4 bases at V and 5 bases at J, leaving 12 bases unmatched. In DNA, the CDR3 is TGTGCCAGCAGTTCCCCCGGACAGGGACGGGGTACCGGGGAGCTGTTTTTT. It is translated as CASSSPGQGRGTGELFF.